This T cell receptor (beta chain) was documented in a study of blood T cell repertoires in COVID-19 (dated by TCRdb to the early 2020s). About the full investigation: Samples covering the acute and convalescent phases of COVID-19 were provided by collaborators in the United States, Italy and Spain. A de-identified subject ID, COVID-19 status, age in years and sex were almost always included in the sample metadata. The samples were drawn from the first 160 participants of the ongoing ImmuneRACE study and from under 1,500 subjects provided by 6 global collaborators. The dataset comprised deeply sampled blood TCRbeta repertoires from subjects exposed to, actively infected with, or recovered from COVID-19. The repertoires were released in a freely available public database meant as a resource for research on the immune response to SARS-CoV-2. The material from the prospective study consisted of cDNA or gDNA derived from T cells, B-cell-depleted T cells, or PBMCs. HLA class I and class II types, where available, came from metadata supplied by the sample provider rather than from assay-based typing.

Participants in the prospective study were aged roughly 18 to 100 years, lived in under 30 United States geographic areas, and enrolled through a virtual design. Cohort assignment in the prospective study relied on participant-reported clinical history from a screening survey and a study questionnaire. Recovered participants in ImmuneRACE Cohort 3 were defined by two consecutive negative NP/OP PCR tests, clearance by a healthcare professional, or resolution of symptoms. In the prospective study, whole blood, serum and a nasopharyngeal or oropharyngeal swab were collected from each participant by mobile phlebotomists. Additional blood draws and questionnaires over an approximately two-month period could optionally be provided by prospective study participants. Before DNA extraction, prospective study blood samples were shipped either frozen or at room temperature. This clone was seen a handful of times. Its antigen remains unidentified. No much larger clone is present one base from it, and per-base qualities are unavailable.

Beyond this particular receptor, the publication reports: The amount of clinical and demographic metadata varied by source and participant and was provided uncurated.

TCRbeta CDR3 regions were amplified from genomic DNA by means of the immunoSEQ Assay, a bias-controlled multiplex PCR. On the authors' methods: Within the assay, amplification of reference gene primers was used to estimate how many nucleated cells each sample contained. To quantify the absolute abundance of each unique TCRbeta CDR3 rearrangement, sequence reads were collapsed and filtered. For each sample, productive Simpson clonality was calculated as the square root of Simpson's diversity index over productive rearrangements. TCRdb stores this immuneACCESS table with in-frame sequences only. Part of the clones is absent; in the studies checked, under half of the shortfall reflects unresolved V genes, and no reason is known for the rest. D and trimming were read from the DNA, whereas the V and J calls and clone size are those reported in that table. A total of about 150,000 clones appear in this sample, roughly 88% of them only once. The ten largest clonotypes hold 5% to 8.5% of the sample.

This TCR came from a woman aged 50 to 60 who had recovered from COVID-19. Sequenced material: PBMCs or T cells enriched from blood (not recorded which).

CDR3 region: CASSYRGYGYTF. The DNA sequence is given as TGTGCCAGCAGTTACCGGGGGTATGGCTACACCTTC. The chain joins TRBV6-2 or TRBV6-3 to TRBJ1-2; the D region possibly corresponds to TRBD1 (5 bases align). A distance of 6 bases separates the germline ends of V and J, which lose 2 bases and 5 bases respectively. The germline V gene gives CDR1 as MNHEY and CDR2 as SVGEGT. The CDR3 spans 12 residues, from the cysteine through the phenylalanine. Just the 36-base CDR3 DNA is kept, in frame starting at base 1.